This T cell receptor beta chain was observed in a study of blood T cell repertoires in COVID-19. About the research overall: Researchers got acute and convalescent COVID-19 samples from the United States, Italy and Spain. Sources were T cells, B-cell-depleted T cells, or PBMCs; the material itself was cDNA or gDNA.

Per the study methods: Nucleated cell counts were estimated from reference gene primer amplification. The assay was immunoSEQ multiplex PCR, and TCRdb's table has in-frame clones only and misses some. V, J and clone size reflect that table, while D and trimming were determined from the DNA. The sample shows 19,000 or so clones, 70% to 90% of them seen only once. V dropped 2 bases and J dropped 4; count of bases not matched to a gene: 3. The CDR3 extends over 15 amino acids. CDR1 is MNHEY, CDR2 SVGAGI, per germline. The rearrangement joins TRBV6-5 to TRBJ1-5; 9 nucleotides match TRBD1. The origin of this receptor is a man aged 40-55 years with active COVID-19. The sequenced material came from peripheral blood. This CDR3 is CASSYSGTGNQPQHF. CDR3 coding DNA: TGTGCCAGCAGTTACAGCGGGACAGGGAATCAGCCCCAGCATTTT.